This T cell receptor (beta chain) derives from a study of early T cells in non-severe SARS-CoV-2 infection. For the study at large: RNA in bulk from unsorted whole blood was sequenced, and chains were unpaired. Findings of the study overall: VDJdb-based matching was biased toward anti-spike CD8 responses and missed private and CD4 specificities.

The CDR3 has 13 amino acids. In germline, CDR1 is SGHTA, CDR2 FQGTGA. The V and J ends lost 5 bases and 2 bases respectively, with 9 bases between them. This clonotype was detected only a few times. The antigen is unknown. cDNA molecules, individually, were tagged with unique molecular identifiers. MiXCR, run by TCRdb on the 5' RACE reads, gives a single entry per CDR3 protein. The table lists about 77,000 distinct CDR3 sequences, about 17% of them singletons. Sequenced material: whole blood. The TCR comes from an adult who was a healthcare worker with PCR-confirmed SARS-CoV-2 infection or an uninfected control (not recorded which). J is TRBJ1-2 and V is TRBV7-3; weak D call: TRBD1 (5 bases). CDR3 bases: TGTGCCAGCAGCAGGGGACGGAACTATGGCTACACCTTC. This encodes CASSRGRNYGYTF.